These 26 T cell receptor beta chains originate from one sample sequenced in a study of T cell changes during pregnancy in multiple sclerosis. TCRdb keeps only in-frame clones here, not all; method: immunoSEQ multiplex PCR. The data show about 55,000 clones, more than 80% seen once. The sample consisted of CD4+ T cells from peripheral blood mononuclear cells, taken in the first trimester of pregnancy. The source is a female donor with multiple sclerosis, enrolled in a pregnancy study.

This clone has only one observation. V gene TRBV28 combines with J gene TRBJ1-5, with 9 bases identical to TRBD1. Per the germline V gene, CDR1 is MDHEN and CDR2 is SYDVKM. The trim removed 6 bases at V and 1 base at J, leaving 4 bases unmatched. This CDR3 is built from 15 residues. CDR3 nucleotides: TGTGCCAGCAGGGGACAGGGCCTAAGCAATCAGCCCCAGCATTTT. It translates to CASRGQGLSNQPQHF.

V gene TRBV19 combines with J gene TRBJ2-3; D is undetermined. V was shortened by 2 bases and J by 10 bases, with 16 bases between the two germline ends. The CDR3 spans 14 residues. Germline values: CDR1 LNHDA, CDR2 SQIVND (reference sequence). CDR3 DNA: TGTGCCAGTAGTATAACCATAGCCGCCATGGCGCAGTATTTT. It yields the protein CASSITIAAMAQYF.

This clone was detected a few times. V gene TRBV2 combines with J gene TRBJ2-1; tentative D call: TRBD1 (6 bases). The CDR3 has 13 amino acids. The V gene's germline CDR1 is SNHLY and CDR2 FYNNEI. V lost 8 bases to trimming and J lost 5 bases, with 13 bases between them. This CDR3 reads CASGGRDHNEQFF. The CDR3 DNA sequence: TGTGCCAGCGGGGGCCGGGACCACAATGAGCAGTTCTTC.

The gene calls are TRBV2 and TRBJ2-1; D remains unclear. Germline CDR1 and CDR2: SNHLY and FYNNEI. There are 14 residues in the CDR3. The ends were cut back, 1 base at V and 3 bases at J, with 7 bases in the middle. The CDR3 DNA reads TGTGCCAGCAGTGAAGGAGCGTTCTACAATGAGCAGTTCTTC. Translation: CASSEGAFYNEQFF.

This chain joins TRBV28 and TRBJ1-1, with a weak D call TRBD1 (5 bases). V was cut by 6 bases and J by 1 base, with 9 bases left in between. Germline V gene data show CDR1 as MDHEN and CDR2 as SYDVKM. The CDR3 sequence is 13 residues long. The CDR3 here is CASSRTGNTEAFF. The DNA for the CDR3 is TGTGCCAGCAGCCGTACAGGGAACACTGAAGCTTTCTTT.

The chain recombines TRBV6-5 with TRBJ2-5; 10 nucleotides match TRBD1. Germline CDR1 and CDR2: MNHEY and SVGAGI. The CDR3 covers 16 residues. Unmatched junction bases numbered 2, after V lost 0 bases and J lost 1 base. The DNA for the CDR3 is TGTGCCAGCAGTTACTCGACAGGGGGCGGCCAAGAGACCCAGTACTTC. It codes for CASSYSTGGGQETQYF.

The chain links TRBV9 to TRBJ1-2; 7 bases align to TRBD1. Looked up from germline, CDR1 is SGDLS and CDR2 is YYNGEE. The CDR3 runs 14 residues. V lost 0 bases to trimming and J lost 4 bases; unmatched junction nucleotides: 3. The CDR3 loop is CASSVGPGGYGYTF. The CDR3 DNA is TGTGCCAGCAGCGTAGGGCCAGGGGGCTATGGCTACACCTTC.

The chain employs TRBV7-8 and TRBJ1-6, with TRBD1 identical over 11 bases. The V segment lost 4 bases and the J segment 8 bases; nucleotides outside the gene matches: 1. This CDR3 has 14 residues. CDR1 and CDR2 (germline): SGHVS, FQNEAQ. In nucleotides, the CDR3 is TGTGCCAGCAGCTGGACAGGGGGCGATTCACCCCTCCACTTT. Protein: CASSWTGGDSPLHF.

In DNA form, the CDR3 reads TGTGCCAGCAGCTTAGTATATTCTAGCACGAATGAGCAGTTCTTC. Its translation is CASSLVYSSTNEQFF. The V call is TRBV7-8, the J call TRBJ2-1; possibly TRBD2 for D (5 bases). The CDR3 spans 15 residues. CDR1 is SGHVS and CDR2 is FQNEAQ in the germline V gene. The ends were cut back, 1 base at V and 7 bases at J, with 14 bases in the middle.

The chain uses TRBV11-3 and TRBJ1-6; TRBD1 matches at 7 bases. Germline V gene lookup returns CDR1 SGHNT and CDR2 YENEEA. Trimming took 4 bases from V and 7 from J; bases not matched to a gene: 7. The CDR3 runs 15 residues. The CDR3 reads CASSSLTGANSPLHF. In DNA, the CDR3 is TGTGCCAGCAGCTCCTTAACAGGGGCAAATTCACCCCTCCACTTT.

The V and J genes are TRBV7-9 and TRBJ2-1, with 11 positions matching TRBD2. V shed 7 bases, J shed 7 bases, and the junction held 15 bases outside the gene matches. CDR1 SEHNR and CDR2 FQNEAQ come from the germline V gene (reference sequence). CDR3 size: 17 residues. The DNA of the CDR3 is TGTGCCAGCACCTCCATCCGAACTAGCGGGAGTGGTAATGAGCAGTTCTTC. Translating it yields CASTSIRTSGSGNEQFF.

CDR3 coding DNA: TGCAGTGCTGGTCCAGTCGAGCAGTACTTC. It translates to CSAGPVEQYF. The rearrangement joins TRBV20-1 to TRBJ2-7; no firm D call. Germline loops: CDR1 DFQATT, CDR2 SNEGSKA (reference sequence). The length of the CDR3 is 10 residues. The germline V and J ends were trimmed by 5 bases and 6 bases, with 8 bases remaining between them.

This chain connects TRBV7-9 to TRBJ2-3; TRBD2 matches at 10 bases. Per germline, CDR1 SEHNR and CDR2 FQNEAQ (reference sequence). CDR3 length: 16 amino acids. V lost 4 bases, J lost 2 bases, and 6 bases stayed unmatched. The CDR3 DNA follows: TGTGCCAGCAGCTCGAGCGGGAGGGCCGACACAGATACGCAGTATTTT. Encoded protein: CASSSSGRADTDTQYF.

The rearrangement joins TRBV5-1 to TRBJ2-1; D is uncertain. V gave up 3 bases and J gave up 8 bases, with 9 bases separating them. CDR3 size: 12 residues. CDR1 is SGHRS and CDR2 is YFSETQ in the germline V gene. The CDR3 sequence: CASSYDTDEQFF. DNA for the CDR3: TGCGCCAGCAGCTATGACACTGATGAGCAGTTCTTC.

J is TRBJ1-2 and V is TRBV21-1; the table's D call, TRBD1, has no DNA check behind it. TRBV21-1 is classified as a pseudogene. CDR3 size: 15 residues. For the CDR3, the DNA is TGTGCCAGCAGCCCCTACAGGGGGCTGGGGACTCGGGGGACCTTC. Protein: CASSPYRGLGTRGTF.

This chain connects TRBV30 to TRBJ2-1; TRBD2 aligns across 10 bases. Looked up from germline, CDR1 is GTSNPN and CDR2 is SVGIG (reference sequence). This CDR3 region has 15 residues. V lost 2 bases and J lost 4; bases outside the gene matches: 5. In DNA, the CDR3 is TGTGCCTGGAGTAAACCGGGACTAGCGTACAATGAGCAGTTCTTC. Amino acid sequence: CAWSKPGLAYNEQFF.

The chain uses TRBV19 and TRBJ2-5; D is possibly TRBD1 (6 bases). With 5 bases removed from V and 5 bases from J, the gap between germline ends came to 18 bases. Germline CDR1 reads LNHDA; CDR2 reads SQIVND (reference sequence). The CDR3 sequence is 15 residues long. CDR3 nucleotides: TGTGCCAGTAGTGAACTACAGGGAGCGCGGGAGACCCAGTACTTC. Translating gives CASSELQGARETQYF.

The CDR3 nucleotides read TGTGCCAGCAGCCAAGCATCTCGCTTCGGGGGGCCTTACAATGAGCAGTTCTTC. Its translation: CASSQASRFGGPYNEQFF. J is TRBJ2-1 and V is TRBV14; tentative D call: TRBD2 (7 bases). Germline V gives CDR1 SGHDN, CDR2 FVKESK. The CDR3 spans 18 residues. Trimming cost V 1 base and J 4 bases, with 20 bases left between them.

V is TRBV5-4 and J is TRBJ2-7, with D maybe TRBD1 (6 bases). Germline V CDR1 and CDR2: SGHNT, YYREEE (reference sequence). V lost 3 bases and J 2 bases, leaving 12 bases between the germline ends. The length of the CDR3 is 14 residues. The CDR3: CASSSGQRTYEQYF. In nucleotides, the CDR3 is TGTGCCAGCAGCTCCGGACAGAGAACCTACGAGCAGTACTTC.

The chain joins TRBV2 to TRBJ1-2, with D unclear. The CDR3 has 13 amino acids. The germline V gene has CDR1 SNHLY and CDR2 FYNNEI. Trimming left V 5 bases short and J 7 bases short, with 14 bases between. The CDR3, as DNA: TGTGCCAGCAGTCCTAAATTGGCGGGTGGCTACACCTTC. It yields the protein CASSPKLAGGYTF.

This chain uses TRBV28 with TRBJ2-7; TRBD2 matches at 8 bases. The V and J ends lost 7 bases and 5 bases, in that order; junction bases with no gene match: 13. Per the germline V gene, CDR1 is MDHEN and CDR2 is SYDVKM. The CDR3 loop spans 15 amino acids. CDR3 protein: CASTGAGGLSNEQYF. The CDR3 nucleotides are TGTGCCAGCACAGGGGCGGGAGGTCTATCGAACGAGCAGTACTTC.

The CDR3: CARSPGRLNTGELFF. The CDR3 region has the DNA TGTGCCAGAAGCCCCGGCAGACTCAACACCGGGGAGCTGTTTTTT. The chain recombines TRBV5-3 with TRBJ2-2; no reliable D call. TRBV5-3 is known as an ORF, though its function is uncertain. Trimming stripped 4 bases from V and 2 bases from J, with 12 bases between. This CDR3 is built from 15 residues.

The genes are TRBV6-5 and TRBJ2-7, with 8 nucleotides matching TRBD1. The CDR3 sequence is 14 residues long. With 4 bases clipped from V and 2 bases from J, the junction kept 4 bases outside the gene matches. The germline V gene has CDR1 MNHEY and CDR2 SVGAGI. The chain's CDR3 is CASSSRTGTYEQYF. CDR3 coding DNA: TGTGCCAGCAGTTCGAGGACAGGGACCTACGAGCAGTACTTC.

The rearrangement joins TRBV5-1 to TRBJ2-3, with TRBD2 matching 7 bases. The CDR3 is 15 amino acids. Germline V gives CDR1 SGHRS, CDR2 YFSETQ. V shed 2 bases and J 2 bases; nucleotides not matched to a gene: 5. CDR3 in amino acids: CASSFPGGPTDTQYF. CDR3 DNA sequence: TGCGCCAGCAGCTTTCCGGGGGGACCCACAGATACGCAGTATTTT.

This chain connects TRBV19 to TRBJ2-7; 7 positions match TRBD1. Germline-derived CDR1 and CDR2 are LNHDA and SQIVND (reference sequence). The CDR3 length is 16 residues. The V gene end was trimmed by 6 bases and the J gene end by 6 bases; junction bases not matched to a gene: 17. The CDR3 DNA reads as TGTGCCAGTAGAGGGATACGGACAGGAGCTTTAGCCGAGCAGTACTTC. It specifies CASRGIRTGALAEQYF.

CDR3 sequence (DNA): TGTGCCAGCAGCCCACGTTTCGCTAGCGGGAGGAACACCGGGGAGCTGTTTTTT. Amino acids: CASSPRFASGRNTGELFF. The rearrangement joins TRBV7-9 to TRBJ2-2; TRBD2 agrees at 10 bases. The CDR3 length is 18 residues. CDR1 and CDR2 from the germline V gene are SEHNR and FQNEAQ (reference sequence). The junction had 10 bases not matched to a gene; V was cut back by 5 bases and J by 1 base.